One and the same sample provided the 14 T cell receptor beta chains below, sequenced in a study of neurological immune-mediated disorders. Time point here: technical triplicate 1. TCRdb ran MiXCR on the 5' RACE reads and lists one entry per CDR3 protein. Of 35,000 to 40,000 distinct CDR3 sequences in the sample, around 10% were seen once. Sequenced sample: PBMCs. These receptors all stem from a man between 60 and 75 years old with HTLV-1-associated myelopathy (HAM/TSP).

This clonotype was seen ten or more times. The gene calls are TRBV7-9 and TRBJ1-1; D remains unclear. The CDR3 is 13 residues long. Trimming took off 1 base at V and 6 bases at J, with 9 bases between the two ends. Germline-derived CDR1 and CDR2 are SEHNR and FQNEAQ (reference sequence). The CDR3 reads CASSLGLGAEAFF. The DNA for the CDR3 is TGTGCCAGCAGCTTAGGGTTGGGCGCTGAAGCTTTCTTT.

In its sample, this clonotype was seen many times. The genes are TRBV3-1 and TRBJ2-1; D call uncertain. The V and J ends lost 2 bases and 9 bases respectively, with 11 bases between them. Germline V gene lookup returns CDR1 LGHDT and CDR2 YNNKEL (reference sequence). The CDR3 is 13 amino acids. The DNA of the CDR3 is TGTGCCAGCAGCCAATTCCGTGATGGTGAGCAGTTCTTC. Its translation: CASSQFRDGEQFF.

This clonotype was seen at least ten times. The rearrangement joins TRBV5-1 to TRBJ2-2; 9 bases fit TRBD1. V lost 4 bases and J lost 7; bases outside the gene matches: 8. This CDR3 region has 15 residues. The germline CDR1 and CDR2 sequences are SGHRS and YFSETQ. The CDR3 loop is CASSPDRGTSGELFF. As DNA, the CDR3 is TGCGCCAGCAGCCCTGACAGGGGGACGAGCGGGGAGCTGTTTTTT.

This clonotype showed up many times. The rearrangement links TRBV20-1 to TRBJ1-1; D possibly corresponds to TRBD1 (5 bases). CDR1 and CDR2 from the germline V gene are DFQATT and SNEGSKA (reference sequence). CDR3 length: 14 amino acids. The CDR3 coding sequence is TGCAGCGCAAGTTCCGGTCGGGGGGTCACTGAAGCTTTCTTT. Its protein is CSASSGRGVTEAFF.

This chain uses TRBV5-1 with TRBJ2-1; no clear D. The CDR3 covers 16 residues. The germline CDR1 and CDR2 sequences are SGHRS and YFSETQ. V was shortened by 6 bases and J by 5 bases, with 21 bases between the two germline ends. CDR3 in DNA: TGCGCCAGCACTCCATATAGGCTAACGGGCGACAATGAGCAGTTCTTC. Amino acids: CASTPYRLTGDNEQFF.

This clonotype is labeled medium-sized. The CDR3 sequence is CASSTTGVGNTIYF. Here the CDR3 DNA reads TGTGCCAGCAGCACAACAGGGGTTGGAAACACCATATATTTT. V and J are TRBV5-6 and TRBJ1-3, with 7 positions matching TRBD1. V shed 4 bases and J 3 bases; nucleotides not matched to a gene: 4. Germline V gene sequence: CDR1 SGHDT, CDR2 YYEEEE. The CDR3 runs 14 residues.

This clonotype was counted ten times or more. The chain is built from TRBV27 and TRBJ1-2, with a weak D call TRBD1 (6 bases). Trimming took 4 bases from V and 1 from J, leaving 16 bases between them. The CDR3 contains 16 residues. Germline V gene lookup returns CDR1 MNHEY and CDR2 SMNVEV (reference sequence). CDR3 sequence reads: CASSSTGTLLNYGYTF. The CDR3 region has the DNA TGTGCCAGCAGTTCAACAGGGACCCTCCTTAACTATGGCTACACCTTC.

This clonotype was seen repeatedly, ten times or more. The J gene is TRBJ2-1, the V gene TRBV9; TRBD2 agrees at 14 bases. CDR3 length: 15 amino acids. The germline gives CDR1 SGDLS, CDR2 YYNGEE. V lost 2 bases and J lost 9; bases outside the gene matches: 4. The CDR3 coding sequence is TGTGCCAGCAGCGTCGGACTAGCGGGAGGTGTTGAGCAGTTCTTC. Translation: CASSVGLAGGVEQFF.

This clonotype was counted at least ten times. V and J are TRBV29-1 and TRBJ1-2; the match to TRBD1 covers 8 bases. From germline, CDR1 is SQVTM and CDR2 ANQGSEA. Trimming at V came to 6 bases and at J to 0 bases, leaving 6 bases not matched to a gene. The CDR3 contains 14 residues. The CDR3 sequence: CSVRDRRSNYGYTF. The CDR3 DNA sequence: TGCAGCGTGAGGGACAGGAGATCTAACTATGGCTACACCTTC.

This clonotype has a count of ten or more. This chain uses TRBV25-1 with TRBJ2-5; maybe TRBD2 (6 bases). Germline assignment: CDR1 MGHDK and CDR2 SYGVNS. This CDR3 is 14 amino acids long. Trimming left V 8 bases short and J 7 bases short, with 20 bases between. CDR3 protein: CASLPAGSEVTQYF. The CDR3 DNA is TGTGCCAGCCTCCCGGCGGGGTCTGAGGTGACCCAGTACTTC. Full variable domain (outside the CDR3, taken from reference TRBV25-1 and TRBJ2-5): EADIYQTPRYLVIGTGKKITLECSQTMGHDKMYWYQQDPGMELHLIHYSYGVNSTEKGDLSSESTVSRIRTEHFPLTLESARPSHTSQYLCASLPAGSEVTQYFGPGTRLLVL.

This clonotype was observed at least ten times. This sequence joins TRBV20-1 and TRBJ1-1; D ambiguous. Germline-derived CDR1 and CDR2 are DFQATT and SNEGSKA (reference sequence). V was trimmed by 1 base and J by 6 bases, leaving 12 bases between them. The CDR3 loop spans 13 amino acids. CDR3 in DNA: TGCAGTGCTAGAGGTGGGAGGGAGGCTGAAGCTTTCTTT. This encodes CSARGGREAEAFF.

This clonotype was observed many times. The chain couples TRBV4-1 to TRBJ1-3, with no clear D. The CDR3 extends over 16 amino acids. V was cut by 1 base and J by 0 bases, with 10 bases left in between. Per the germline V gene, CDR1 is MGHRA and CDR2 is YSYEKL. The chain's CDR3 is CASSQALANSGNTIYF. The CDR3 DNA reads TGCGCCAGCAGCCAAGCTCTGGCAAACTCTGGAAACACCATATATTTT.

This clonotype was observed a handful of times. The junction and the germline gene differ at one end; a read error may be behind it. V gene TRBV12-3 or TRBV12-4 combines with J gene TRBJ1-5; possible D gene TRBD1, 6 bases. The CDR3 totals 15 residues. CDR3 in DNA: TGTGCCAGCAGTTCAAATCAGGGGTTCGCTCAGCCCCAGTATTTC. Encoded protein: CASSSNQGFAQPQYF.

In this sample, this clonotype turned up many times. This chain uses TRBV20-1 with TRBJ2-6; 8 bases line up with TRBD2. Germline values: CDR1 DFQATT, CDR2 SNEGSKA (reference sequence). The CDR3 is made up of 16 amino acids. Trimming took 3 bases from V and 0 from J; bases not matched to a gene: 4. CDR3 bases: TGCAGTGCTAGTCCGGGAGGGCGCTCTGGGGCCAACGTCCTGACTTTC. Protein sequence: CSASPGGRSGANVLTF.